The 18 T cell receptor beta chains in this list originate from one sample, sequenced in a study of cytomegalovirus exposure and HLA in healthy donors. Data came from immunoSEQ multiplex PCR; TCRdb stores just in-frame clones and leaves some out. Here the sample spans about 180,000 clones, about 89% being singletons. Source material: PBMCs. The receptors come from a man aged 18 to 30 in good health and CMV-seropositive.

J is TRBJ1-1 and V is TRBV6-5; TRBD1 agrees at 8 bases. The J segment lost 5 bases and the V segment lost 0 bases, leaving 5 bases of the junction unmatched. This CDR3 region has 15 residues. Germline CDR1 reads MNHEY; CDR2 reads SVGAGI. This CDR3 reads CASSYSGQGATEAFF. CDR3 in DNA: TGTGCCAGCAGTTACTCGGGGCAGGGGGCGACTGAAGCTTTCTTT.

The chain carries TRBV11-2 and TRBJ2-7; a weak D match, TRBD2 (6 bases). The V end was cut by 2 bases, the J end by 4 bases, with 12 bases between. This CDR3 has 14 residues. Germline V gene data show CDR1 as SGHAT and CDR2 as FQNNGV. The CDR3 region is CASSLFGAGYEQYF. In nucleotides, the CDR3 is TGTGCCAGCAGCTTATTCGGGGCGGGATACGAGCAGTACTTC. The complete variable domain, with remaining parts taken from reference TRBV11-2 and TRBJ2-7, reads EAGVAQSPRYKIIEKRQSVAFWCNPISGHATLYWYQQILGQGPKLLIQFQNNGVVDDSQLPKDRFSAERLKGVDSTLKIQPAKLEDSAVYLCASSLFGAGYEQYFGPGTRLTVT.

The rearrangement uses TRBV27 and TRBJ2-7, with D possibly matching TRBD1 (6 bases). Per germline, CDR1 MNHEY and CDR2 SMNVEV (reference sequence). The CDR3 loop spans 13 amino acids. Trimming stripped 9 bases from V and 2 bases from J, with 14 bases between. CDR3 protein: CASQDSSAYEQYF. The CDR3 region has the DNA TGTGCCAGTCAGGACAGCTCTGCCTACGAGCAGTACTTC.

This rearrangement joins TRBV7-8 to TRBJ1-2; 7 bases agree with TRBD1. Germline CDR1 is SGHVS and CDR2 is FQNEAQ. J gave up 4 bases and V 5 bases, and 7 bases lay outside the gene matches. The CDR3 contains 14 residues. CDR3 amino acids: CASSLTGQPYGYTF. The CDR3 nucleotides read TGTGCCAGCAGCCTAACGGGACAGCCCTATGGCTACACCTTC.

This clone was detected only a few times. The V and J genes are TRBV13 and TRBJ1-6, with D uncertain. This CDR3 is built from 16 residues. Germline V CDR1 and CDR2: PRHDT, FYEKMQ (reference sequence). V lost 4 bases, J lost 6 bases, and 16 bases lay in between. CDR3 loop: CASSSTQLMANSPLHF. In DNA form, the CDR3 reads TGTGCCAGCAGCTCCACACAGCTAATGGCTAATTCACCCCTCCACTTT.

CDR3 DNA: TGTGCCAGCAGCTTAGTGTTAGCTAACTATGGCTACACCTTC. This codes for CASSLVLANYGYTF. The rearrangement joins TRBV11-2 to TRBJ1-2, with D unresolved. This CDR3 has 14 residues. Germline CDR1 SGHAT, CDR2 FQNNGV. Between the trimmed V and J ends, which lost 1 base and 0 bases, there was a span of 6 bases.

The gene calls are TRBV9 and TRBJ2-2; TRBD2 aligns across 7 bases. V was pared by 0 bases and J by 4 bases, with 9 bases of the junction left unmatched. The CDR3 loop spans 17 amino acids. Germline V CDR1 and CDR2: SGDLS, YYNGEE. CDR3 amino acids: CASSVERSSGLTGELFF. The CDR3 DNA follows: TGTGCCAGCAGCGTAGAGAGGTCTAGCGGACTCACCGGGGAGCTGTTTTTT.

The gene calls are TRBV2 and TRBJ2-3; D not certain. V lost 10 bases to trimming and J lost 4 bases, with 9 bases between them. CDR3 length equals 11 residues. CDR1 is SNHLY and CDR2 is FYNNEI in the germline V gene. The CDR3 here is CATVGADTQYF. The CDR3 nucleotides read TGTGCCACCGTGGGCGCAGATACGCAGTATTTT.

DNA for the CDR3: TGTGCCAGCAGCTTAGCGCAGGGGGAGGGCTACACCTTC. Its protein is CASSLAQGEGYTF. V is TRBV7-9 and J is TRBJ1-2; 7 bases map to TRBD1. CDR3 size: 13 residues. Germline CDR1 and CDR2: SEHNR and FQNEAQ (reference sequence). Trimming cost V 0 bases and J 8 bases; bases outside gene matches: 3.

The chain has TRBV19 and TRBJ2-7; 7 nucleotides match TRBD1. V gave up 2 bases and J gave up 4 bases; unmatched junction bases: 5. The CDR3 has 14 amino acids. The V gene's germline CDR1 is LNHDA and CDR2 SQIVND (reference sequence). CDR3 sequence: CASSITQGIYEQYF. In nucleotides, the CDR3 is TGTGCCAGTAGTATAACACAGGGGATTTACGAGCAGTACTTC.

V usage is TRBV14 and J usage is TRBJ2-1, with no clear D. V lost 2 bases to trimming and J lost 7 bases, with 3 bases between them. The CDR3 sequence is 11 residues long. Germline V gene data show CDR1 as SGHDN and CDR2 as FVKESK. This CDR3 reads CASSQSNEQFF. The CDR3 DNA is TGTGCCAGCAGCCAATCTAATGAGCAGTTCTTC. Looking up the rest from reference TRBV14 and TRBJ2-1 gives the full variable domain: EAGVTQFPSHSVIEKGQTVTLRCDPISGHDNLYWYRRVMGKEIKFLLHFVKESKQDESGMPNNRFLAERTGGTYSTLKVQPAELEDSGVYFCASSQSNEQFFGPGTRLTVL.

The chain is built from TRBV27 and TRBJ1-1, with 8 bases identical to TRBD1. Germline trimming cut 4 bases from V and 1 base from J; bases unmatched to any gene: 5. Germline assignment: CDR1 MNHEY and CDR2 SMNVEV (reference sequence). This CDR3 is 15 amino acids long. Here the CDR3 DNA reads TGTGCCAGCAGTTCGAGACAGGGGACGAACACTGAAGCTTTCTTT. It translates to CASSSRQGTNTEAFF.

This chain links TRBV9 with TRBJ2-2; the D gene is possibly TRBD2 (5 bases). The CDR3 consists of 13 residues. Germline V gene lookup returns CDR1 SGDLS and CDR2 YYNGEE. The V end lost 10 bases, the J end lost 5 bases, and 15 bases lay between the germline ends. As DNA, the CDR3 is TGTGCCGGGTCAGAGAGGGCAACCGGGGAGCTGTTTTTT. Its protein product is CAGSERATGELFF.

The chain recombines TRBV5-1 with TRBJ2-7, with 9 positions matching TRBD1. The CDR3 consists of 13 residues. The germline gives CDR1 SGHRS, CDR2 YFSETQ. V shed 4 bases, J shed 5 bases, and the junction held 4 bases outside the gene matches. The chain's CDR3 is CASSTGTGNEQYF. The CDR3 DNA sequence: TGCGCCAGCAGCACAGGGACAGGGAACGAGCAGTACTTC. The whole variable domain, filled in from reference TRBV5-1 and TRBJ2-7, reads KAGVTQTPRYLIKTRGQQVTLSCSPISGHRSVSWYQQTPGQGLQFLFEYFSETQRNKGNFPGRFSGRQFSNSRSEMNVSTLELGDSALYLCASSTGTGNEQYFGPGTRLTVT.

This clone has only one observation. This chain connects TRBV4-2 to TRBJ2-4; possible D gene TRBD2, 6 bases. Germline V gene sequence: CDR1 LGHNA, CDR2 YNFKEQ. The CDR3 totals 14 residues. V was pared by 0 bases and J by 15 bases, with 18 bases between. The CDR3, as DNA: TGTGCCAGCAGCCAAGATCAGGATCGGGAGACGCGGTACTTC. Translation gives CASSQDQDRETRYF.

The chain links TRBV4-3 to TRBJ2-7; D not resolved. Germline CDR1 LGHNA, CDR2 YSLEER. The CDR3 extends over 14 amino acids. Trimming removed 1 base from V and 3 bases from J, with 10 bases in between. The CDR3 nucleotides are TGCGCCAGCAGCCAAGTTCTAACTGGCTACGAGCAGTACTTC. Translation: CASSQVLTGYEQYF.

The CDR3: CASSPPNRVEETQYF. The CDR3 DNA follows: TGTGCCAGCTCACCCCCAAATCGGGTGGAAGAGACCCAGTACTTC. This rearrangement joins TRBV18 to TRBJ2-5; the D is unclear. The CDR3 spans 15 residues. Germline V gene data show CDR1 as KGHSH and CDR2 as LQKENI. The germline V and J ends were trimmed by 3 bases and 3 bases, with 14 bases remaining between them. Supplemented by reference TRBV18 and TRBJ2-5, the full variable domain reads NAGVMQNPRHLVRRRGQEARLRCSPMKGHSHVYWYRQLPEEGLKFMVYLQKENIIDESGMPKERFSAEFPKEGPSILRIQQVVRGDSAAYFCASSPPNRVEETQYFGPGTRLLVL.

In its sample, this clone was seen a few times. The chain has TRBV16 and TRBJ1-5; 7 positions agree with TRBD1. The CDR3 loop spans 14 amino acids. V trimming: 4 bases; J trimming: 6 bases; junction bases outside the gene matches: 6. CDR1 KGHSY and CDR2 FQNENV come from the germline V gene. DNA for the CDR3: TGTGCCAGCAGCCGACAAACAGGGGTTCAGCCCCAGCATTTT. Protein product: CASSRQTGVQPQHF.